This TCR beta chain appears in the sequencing data of a study of blood T cells in healthy people across ages. The germline gives CDR1 DFQATT, CDR2 SNEGSKA (reference sequence). Deletions cut 0 bases from V and 5 bases from J, with 10 bases between. The CDR3 extends over 14 amino acids. PCR was performed a second time for about 7 to 12 cycles using a sample-barcoded 5' primer and a J-beta primer mix. TCRdb redid the calling of the 5' RACE reads with MiXCR, one entry per CDR3 protein. This table holds about 800,000 distinct CDR3 sequences, 25% found once. The same sample was also studied in work on T cells of mothers and their children.

The specimen was blood. This receptor was identified in a boy aged 5 to 17 in good health. The chain has TRBV20-1 and TRBJ2-2; the D is unclear. CDR3: CSARDPVGTGELFF. In DNA, the CDR3 is TGCAGTGCTAGAGACCCCGTGGGGACCGGGGAGCTGTTTTTT.